This T cell receptor (beta chain) was identified in a study of monozygotic twins with inflammatory bowel disease. Study-level results: Extra variability in the repertoires of patients may have come from differing immunosuppressive treatments. Reduced clonotype sharing with other individuals was observed in IBD patients relative to healthy twins, especially with disease activity. Distinct T cell subtypes could not be told apart.

The V gene's germline CDR1 is SGHRS and CDR2 YFSETQ. The CDR3 runs 14 residues. Researchers collected 2 to 2.5 ml of blood per donor. TCRdb reprocessed the 5' RACE reads; each CDR3 protein has one entry and no DNA is given. The sample table sets out roughly 150,000 distinct CDR3 sequences. Details on this clonotype: Antigen: not known.

The sequence was obtained from a human donor with ulcerative colitis or Crohn's disease, or a healthy co-twin of an affected twin (not recorded which). V gene TRBV5-1 combines with J gene TRBJ2-1. Sequenced sample: blood. The CDR3 sequence is CASRLETLYNEQFF.